The 28 T cell receptor beta chains in this list originate from one sample, sequenced in a study of PD-1 blockade in classical Hodgkin lymphoma. Sequencing used immunoSEQ multiplex PCR; TCRdb keeps in-frame clones, though not all of them. The repertoire includes 30,000 or so clones, around 80% of them detected once, and approximately 0.62% sits in the top ten. Time point: cycle 4 day 1 (C4D1), after 6 weeks of nivolumab. Brentuximab vedotin exposure varied, and every patient relapsed after autologous stem cell transplantation. Purification of CD4+ T cells from thawed PBMCs was performed via magnetic negative selection. The sample in question was CD4+ T cells from blood, obtained before the fourth cycle of nivolumab. These receptors all come from a human donor with classical Hodgkin lymphoma.

The J gene is TRBJ1-5, the V gene TRBV5-1; no definite D call. The CDR3 is 15 amino acids. Germline V gene lookup returns CDR1 SGHRS and CDR2 YFSETQ. Trimming pared 1 base from V and 3 bases from J, leaving 11 bases between. The CDR3 region is CASSLYPASNQPQHF. CDR3 nucleotides: TGCGCCAGCAGCTTGTATCCAGCCTCCAATCAGCCCCAGCATTTT.

The chain links TRBV5-1 to TRBJ1-3; no clear D gene. Trimming took 4 bases from V and 0 from J, leaving 11 bases between them. CDR3 length: 15 amino acids. Germline lookup yields CDR1 SGHRS and CDR2 YFSETQ. CDR3 DNA sequence: TGCGCCAGCAGCGAGGACGGGAGCTCTGGAAACACCATATATTTT. Its translation is CASSEDGSSGNTIYF.

This clone was found once. This chain joins TRBV2 and TRBJ2-5; D may be TRBD1 or TRBD2 (5 bases each). The CDR3 covers 11 residues. Germline assignment: CDR1 SNHLY and CDR2 FYNNEI. V lost 7 bases and J 7 bases, leaving 10 bases between the germline ends. The CDR3 DNA follows: TGTGCCAGCACTGATGGGGGGACCCAGTACTTC. This gives the protein CASTDGGTQYF.

This chain uses TRBV5-1 with TRBJ1-4; possible D gene TRBD1, 5 bases. Germline V gene sequence: CDR1 SGHRS, CDR2 YFSETQ. There are 14 residues in the CDR3. V shed 2 bases and J shed 3 bases, with 8 bases lying between them. CDR3 nucleotide sequence: TGCGCCAGCAGCTTATTGGGGGCTAATGAAAAACTGTTTTTT. This gives the protein CASSLLGANEKLFF.

This clone was counted between two and nine times. The chain couples TRBV5-1 to TRBJ1-6, with D tentatively TRBD1 (5 bases). Trimming cost V 5 bases and J 7 bases, with 13 bases left between them. The germline gives CDR1 SGHRS, CDR2 YFSETQ. The CDR3 length is 14 residues. CDR3 amino acids: CASSEQASNSPLHF. The CDR3 DNA reads as TGCGCCAGCAGTGAACAGGCGTCGAATTCACCCCTCCACTTT. Full variable domain (missing parts from reference TRBV5-1 and TRBJ1-6): KAGVTQTPRYLIKTRGQQVTLSCSPISGHRSVSWYQQTPGQGLQFLFEYFSETQRNKGNFPGRFSGRQFSNSRSEMNVSTLELGDSALYLCASSEQASNSPLHFGNGTRLTVT.

This clone was observed a single time. The rearrangement links TRBV7-3 to TRBJ2-3; D possibly corresponds to TRBD2 (6 bases). Germline CDR1 reads SGHTA; CDR2 reads FQGTGA. The CDR3 length is 16 residues. Trimming removed 0 bases from V and 5 bases from J, with 15 bases in between. CDR3 in amino acids: CASSLTFQGGRDTQYF. As DNA, the CDR3 is TGTGCCAGCAGCTTAACGTTTCAGGGAGGACGAGATACGCAGTATTTT.

This clone occurred a few times. This sequence joins TRBV28 and TRBJ2-7; D may match TRBD1 or TRBD2 (5 bases each). CDR3 size: 14 residues. V lost 3 bases to trimming and J lost 2 bases, with 11 bases between them. Germline V lookup: CDR1 MDHEN, CDR2 SYDVKM. The CDR3: CASSLPGRTYEQYF. CDR3 sequence (DNA): TGTGCCAGCAGTTTGCCGGGGCGAACCTACGAGCAGTACTTC.

J is TRBJ2-5 and V is TRBV30, with D hard to call. Germline V lookup: CDR1 GTSNPN, CDR2 SVGIG (reference sequence). V was cut by 0 bases and J by 2 bases, with 4 bases left in between. The CDR3 runs to 12 residues. The CDR3 loop is CAWSVGQETQYF. The DNA of the CDR3 is TGTGCCTGGAGTGTGGGGCAAGAGACCCAGTACTTC.

This chain connects TRBV28 to TRBJ2-1; 10 bases map to TRBD2. Trimming cost V 10 bases and J 2 bases; bases outside gene matches: 5. The CDR3 length is 14 residues. Looked up from germline, CDR1 is MDHEN and CDR2 is SYDVKM. The CDR3 sequence is CAISSGSTYNEQFF. CDR3 bases: TGTGCCATCTCTAGCGGGAGTACCTACAATGAGCAGTTCTTC.

The rearrangement uses TRBV4-1 and TRBJ1-2, with 8 bases lining up with TRBD1. This CDR3 has 15 residues. Trimming at V came to 0 bases and at J to 5 bases, leaving 5 bases not matched to a gene. From germline, CDR1 is MGHRA and CDR2 YSYEKL. The CDR3 protein is CASSQDRTGRYGYTF. CDR3 nucleotides: TGCGCCAGCAGCCAAGATAGGACAGGGAGGTATGGCTACACCTTC.

This clone appeared a few times. V and J are TRBV5-1 and TRBJ1-1; D unresolved. Trimming removed 0 bases from V and 3 bases from J, with 6 bases in between. The CDR3 totals 13 residues. Per germline, CDR1 SGHRS and CDR2 YFSETQ. In nucleotides, the CDR3 is TGCGCCAGCAGCTTGGGTCCTGACACTGAAGCTTTCTTT. Translated, it gives CASSLGPDTEAFF.

The chain has TRBV6-5 and TRBJ1-5, with D hard to call. Germline CDR1 reads MNHEY; CDR2 reads SVGAGI. With 6 bases removed from V and 7 bases from J, the gap between germline ends came to 10 bases. CDR3 size: 12 residues. DNA for the CDR3: TGTGCCAGCAGCCCTCTGGGGCAGCCCCAGCATTTT. Its translation: CASSPLGQPQHF.

The rearrangement joins TRBV5-1 to TRBJ2-7; D is perhaps TRBD2 (6 bases). CDR3 length: 14 residues. Germline V gene sequence: CDR1 SGHRS, CDR2 YFSETQ. Between the trimmed V and J ends, which lost 0 bases and 3 bases, there was a span of 10 bases. This chain's CDR3 is CASSLAPSVYEQYF. CDR3 nucleotides: TGCGCCAGCAGCTTGGCCCCTAGCGTCTACGAGCAGTACTTC.

This sequence joins TRBV5-4 and TRBJ2-7; no clear D. The CDR3 has 14 amino acids. Between the trimmed V and J ends, which lost 0 bases and 6 bases, there was a span of 13 bases. Germline V gene data show CDR1 as SGHNT and CDR2 as YYREEE (reference sequence). DNA for the CDR3: TGTGCCAGCAGCTTGGGAGGACGCGCCTCCGAGCAGTACTTC. The encoded protein is CASSLGGRASEQYF. The variable domain in full, completed from reference TRBV5-4 and TRBJ2-7, reads ETGVTQSPTHLIKTRGQQVTLRCSSQSGHNTVSWYQQALGQGPQFIFQYYREEENGRGNFPPRFSGLQFPNYSSELNVNALELDDSALYLCASSLGGRASEQYFGPGTRLTVT.

The genes are TRBV5-4 and TRBJ2-2; D is unclear. Deletions cut 4 bases from V and 6 bases from J, with 16 bases between. Germline V CDR1 and CDR2: SGHNT, YYREEE (reference sequence). The CDR3 contains 15 residues. CDR3 sequence: CASSISRLTAGELFF. CDR3 coding DNA: TGTGCCAGCAGCATATCCAGGCTAACGGCCGGGGAGCTGTTTTTT. The full variable domain, rest sourced from reference TRBV5-4 and TRBJ2-2, is ETGVTQSPTHLIKTRGQQVTLRCSSQSGHNTVSWYQQALGQGPQFIFQYYREEENGRGNFPPRFSGLQFPNYSSELNVNALELDDSALYLCASSISRLTAGELFFGEGSRLTVL.

In its sample, this clone was seen a few times. This sequence joins TRBV2 and TRBJ1-5; weak D call: TRBD1 (6 bases). V was shortened by 4 bases and J by 0 bases, with 13 bases between the two germline ends. This CDR3 has 16 amino acids. Per the germline V gene, CDR1 is SNHLY and CDR2 is FYNNEI. CDR3 sequence reads: CASSARTVDSNQPQHF. The CDR3 bases are TGTGCCAGCAGTGCCCGGACAGTAGATAGCAATCAGCCCCAGCATTTT.

The rearrangement joins TRBV2 to TRBJ2-7; TRBD1 is a possible D gene (6 bases). There are 13 residues in the CDR3. Germline assignment: CDR1 SNHLY and CDR2 FYNNEI. The V end was cut by 6 bases, the J end by 5 bases, with 14 bases between. The CDR3 protein is CASSGRGINEQYF. CDR3 bases: TGTGCCAGCAGCGGCAGGGGAATCAACGAGCAGTACTTC.

V is TRBV9 and J is TRBJ2-4; TRBD2 aligns across 10 bases. Germline V CDR1 and CDR2: SGDLS, YYNGEE. This CDR3 contains 15 residues. V dropped 4 bases and J dropped 8; count of bases not matched to a gene: 9. The DNA of the CDR3 is TGTGCCAGCAGCCCACCTAGCGGGGGCGCTGACATTCAGTACTTC. Protein product: CASSPPSGGADIQYF. Using reference TRBV9 and TRBJ2-4 for the parts outside the CDR3, the full variable domain is DSGVTQTPKHLITATGQRVTLRCSPRSGDLSVYWYQQSLDQGLQFLIQYYNGEERAKGNILERFSAQQFPDLHSELNLSSLELGDSALYFCASSPPSGGADIQYFGAGTRLSVL.

The chain joins TRBV6-1 to TRBJ2-2; D remains unclear. V lost 4 bases and J 0 bases, leaving 12 bases between the germline ends. The CDR3 spans 16 residues. Germline lookup yields CDR1 MNHNS and CDR2 SASEGT. The CDR3: CASSGAGPSNTGELFF. CDR3 in DNA: TGTGCCAGCAGTGGCGCCGGGCCGTCGAACACCGGGGAGCTGTTTTTT.

This chain joins TRBV10-2 and TRBJ2-3; 7 positions match TRBD1. CDR1 WSHSY and CDR2 SAAADI come from the germline V gene. The CDR3 contains 14 residues. Losses at the gene ends were 10 bases for V and 1 base for J; bases not matched to a gene: 8. CDR3 nucleotide sequence: TGCGCCACCGGACAGGCGGTGGGCACAGATACGCAGTATTTT. Its translation: CATGQAVGTDTQYF.

This chain links TRBV7-2 with TRBJ1-3; D may be TRBD1 (5 bases). The germline V gene has CDR1 SGHTA and CDR2 FQGNSA. The CDR3 contains 14 residues. V was trimmed by 4 bases and J by 4 bases, leaving 11 bases between them. CDR3 sequence (DNA): TGTGCCAGCAGCTCCTACGGGGCAGGAAACACCATATATTTT. This codes for CASSSYGAGNTIYF.

This clone has only a few counts. The rearrangement uses TRBV7-3 and TRBJ1-6; no clear D. CDR1 is SGHTA, CDR2 FQGTGA, per germline. Trimming removed 2 bases from V and 8 bases from J, with 13 bases in between. The CDR3 sequence is 15 residues long. The CDR3: CASSLRRSVDSPLHF. DNA for the CDR3: TGTGCCAGCAGCTTACGGAGGAGTGTTGATTCACCCCTCCACTTT.

V and J are TRBV6-1 and TRBJ2-5, with D uncertain. V lost 1 base, J lost 5 bases, and 11 bases lay in between. Looked up from germline, CDR1 is MNHNS and CDR2 is SASEGT. The CDR3 runs to 14 residues. DNA for the CDR3: TGTGCCAGCAGTGAAGGGGGTTTAGGGGAGACCCAGTACTTC. Translating it yields CASSEGGLGETQYF.

The chain combines TRBV4-2 with TRBJ2-7; 10 bases match TRBD2. Germline V lookup: CDR1 LGHNA, CDR2 YNFKEQ. Trimming at V came to 4 bases and at J to 2 bases, leaving 8 bases not matched to a gene. The CDR3 length is 16 residues. In DNA, the CDR3 is TGTGCCAGCAGCCTATATCTAGCGGGGGACCCCTACGAGCAGTACTTC. Its protein is CASSLYLAGDPYEQYF.

The chain uses TRBV18 and TRBJ2-1; D is uncertain. With 1 base removed from V and 4 bases from J, the gap between germline ends came to 11 bases. The CDR3 sequence is 15 residues long. The germline V gene encodes CDR1 KGHSH and CDR2 LQKENI. CDR3 residues: CASSPLLPTYNEQFF. The CDR3, as DNA: TGTGCCAGCTCACCACTACTACCTACGTACAATGAGCAGTTCTTC.

This chain uses TRBV10-3 with TRBJ2-3, with 9 bases identical to TRBD2. The CDR3 covers 16 residues. Unmatched junction bases numbered 6, after V lost 3 bases and J lost 2 bases. Germline CDR1 and CDR2: ENHRY and SYGVKD. The DNA of the CDR3 is TGTGCCATCAGTGAACCTAGCGGGGCTCACACAGATACGCAGTATTTT. Residues: CAISEPSGAHTDTQYF.

The chain combines TRBV5-1 with TRBJ2-5, with 8 bases aligning to TRBD1. CDR3 length: 15 amino acids. V trimming: 1 base; J trimming: 4 bases; junction bases outside the gene matches: 6. The V gene's germline CDR1 is SGHRS and CDR2 YFSETQ. The CDR3: CASSLSGQGGETQYF. For the CDR3, the DNA is TGCGCCAGCAGCTTGTCTGGACAGGGAGGAGAGACCCAGTACTTC.

This chain links TRBV10-2 with TRBJ2-7, with no clear D. V lost 4 bases, J lost 3 bases, and 7 bases lay in between. The CDR3 totals 12 residues. Per germline, CDR1 WSHSY and CDR2 SAAADI. The CDR3 here is CASSVAGYEQYF. In DNA, the CDR3 is TGCGCCAGCAGTGTGGCCGGCTACGAGCAGTACTTC.